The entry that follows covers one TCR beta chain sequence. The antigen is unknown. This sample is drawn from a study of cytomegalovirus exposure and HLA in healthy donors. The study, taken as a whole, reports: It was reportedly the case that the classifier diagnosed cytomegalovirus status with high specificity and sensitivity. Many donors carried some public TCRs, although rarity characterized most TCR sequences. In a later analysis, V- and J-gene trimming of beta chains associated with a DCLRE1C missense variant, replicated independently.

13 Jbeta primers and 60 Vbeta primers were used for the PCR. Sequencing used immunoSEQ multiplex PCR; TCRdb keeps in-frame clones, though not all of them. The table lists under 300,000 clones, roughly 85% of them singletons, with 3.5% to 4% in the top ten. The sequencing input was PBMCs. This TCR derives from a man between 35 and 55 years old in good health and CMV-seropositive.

The CDR3 loop reads CASSLYSDEQFF. The CDR3 nucleotides are TGTGCCAGCAGCTTATATTCGGATGAGCAGTTCTTC. The chain couples TRBV7-6 to TRBJ2-1, with no clear D. V lost 2 bases to trimming and J lost 8 bases, with 7 bases between them. This CDR3 is built from 12 residues. Looked up from germline, CDR1 is SGHVS and CDR2 is FNYEAQ.